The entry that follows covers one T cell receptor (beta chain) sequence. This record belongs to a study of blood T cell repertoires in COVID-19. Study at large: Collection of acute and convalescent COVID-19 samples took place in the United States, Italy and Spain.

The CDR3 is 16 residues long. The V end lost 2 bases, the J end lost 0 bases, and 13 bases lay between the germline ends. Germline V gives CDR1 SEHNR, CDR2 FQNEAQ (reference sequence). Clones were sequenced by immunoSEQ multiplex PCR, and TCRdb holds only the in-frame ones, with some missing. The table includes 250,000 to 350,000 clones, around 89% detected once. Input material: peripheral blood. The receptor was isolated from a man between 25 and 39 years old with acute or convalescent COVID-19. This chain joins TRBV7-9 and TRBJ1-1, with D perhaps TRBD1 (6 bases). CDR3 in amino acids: CASSLRPGTLNTEAFF. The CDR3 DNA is TGTGCCAGCAGCTTAAGACCCGGGACATTGAACACTGAAGCTTTCTTT.